The subject of this entry is one TCR beta chain. This specimen comes from a study of blood T cell repertoires in COVID-19. Looked up from germline, CDR1 is SEHNR and CDR2 is FQNEAQ (reference sequence). V dropped 5 bases and J dropped 7 bases, with 20 bases sitting between them. The length of the CDR3 is 16 residues. Data came from immunoSEQ multiplex PCR; TCRdb stores just in-frame clones and leaves some out. This sample has about 100,000 clones; roughly nine tenths occur once, and the top ten carry roughly 1.9%. The chain links TRBV7-9 to TRBJ2-2, with D perhaps matching TRBD2 (6 bases). Sequencing was performed on peripheral blood. The clonotype was recovered from a man between 50 and 59 years old with active COVID-19. The CDR3 spells CASSPRRAGRNGELFF. The CDR3 region has the DNA TGTGCCAGCAGCCCGCGGCGGGCGGGGCGAAACGGGGAGCTGTTTTTT.